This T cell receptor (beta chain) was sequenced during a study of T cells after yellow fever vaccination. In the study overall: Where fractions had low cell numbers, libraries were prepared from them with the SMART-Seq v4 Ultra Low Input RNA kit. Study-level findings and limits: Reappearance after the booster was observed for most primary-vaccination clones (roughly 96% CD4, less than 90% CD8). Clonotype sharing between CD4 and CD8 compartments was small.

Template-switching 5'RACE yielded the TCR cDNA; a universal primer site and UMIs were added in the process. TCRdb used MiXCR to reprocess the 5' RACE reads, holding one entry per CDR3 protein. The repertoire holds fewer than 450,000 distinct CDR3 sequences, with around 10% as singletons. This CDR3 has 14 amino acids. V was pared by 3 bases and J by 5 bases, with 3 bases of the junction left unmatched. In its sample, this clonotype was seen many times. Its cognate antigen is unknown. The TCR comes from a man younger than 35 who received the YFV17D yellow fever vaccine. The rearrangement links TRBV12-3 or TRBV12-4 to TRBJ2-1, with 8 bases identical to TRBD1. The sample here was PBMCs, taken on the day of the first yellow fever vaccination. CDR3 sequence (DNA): TGTGCCAGCAGTTTCAGGGGGCTCGACAATGAGCAGTTCTTC. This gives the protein CASSFRGLDNEQFF.